This T cell receptor beta chain was observed in a study of cytomegalovirus exposure and HLA in healthy donors. Per germline, CDR1 SGHRS and CDR2 YFSETQ. Trimming shortened V by 5 bases and J by 7 bases, and 15 bases separated the two germline ends. The CDR3 extends over 13 amino acids. The study ran its PCR with 60 Vbeta and 13 Jbeta primers. Clones were read by immunoSEQ multiplex PCR, and TCRdb kept only the in-frame ones, dropping some. The sample includes some 140,000 clones, about 80% of them seen just once. The sample was PBMCs. The origin of this receptor is a man younger than 45 in good health and CMV-seropositive. J is TRBJ1-1 and V is TRBV5-1, with D perhaps TRBD1 (5 bases). CDR3 sequence (DNA): TGCGCCAGCAGACCGACAGCCCAGGATGAAGCTTTCTTT. This sequence encodes CASRPTAQDEAFF.